In its sample, the clone carrying this T cell receptor beta chain was seen many times. Its target is unknown. The data are from a study of T cells after yellow fever vaccination. Study-level results: Most clones from primary vaccination resurfaced after the booster (under 97% CD4, more than 75% CD8).

MiXCR was run by TCRdb on the 5' RACE reads, yielding one entry per CDR3 protein. The table includes tens of thousands of distinct CDR3 sequences, about 6.5% detected once. The CDR3 runs 16 residues. Germline CDR1 is MNHEY and CDR2 is SMNVEV (reference sequence). V dropped 5 bases and J dropped 0; count of bases not matched to a gene: 6. The rearrangement uses TRBV27 and TRBJ1-5; TRBD1 aligns across 8 bases. Here the sequenced sample was CD8+ T cells sorted from PBMCs, taken around 45 days after the first yellow fever vaccination. The receptor was derived from a man aged 18 to 35 who received the YFV17D yellow fever vaccine. In nucleotides, the CDR3 is TGTGCCAGCAGTCAGCGACAGGGGTATAGCAATCAGCCCCAGCATTTT. Its translation: CASSQRQGYSNQPQHF.